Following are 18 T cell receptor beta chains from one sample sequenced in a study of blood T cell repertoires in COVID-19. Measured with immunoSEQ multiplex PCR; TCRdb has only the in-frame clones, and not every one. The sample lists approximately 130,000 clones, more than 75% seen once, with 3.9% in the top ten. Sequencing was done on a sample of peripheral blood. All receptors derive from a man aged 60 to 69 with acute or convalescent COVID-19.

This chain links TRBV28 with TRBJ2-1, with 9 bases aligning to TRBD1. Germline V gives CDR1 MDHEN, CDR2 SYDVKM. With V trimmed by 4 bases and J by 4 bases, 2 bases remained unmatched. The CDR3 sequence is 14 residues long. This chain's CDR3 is CASSSGQGYNEQFF. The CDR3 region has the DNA TGTGCCAGCAGTTCGGGACAGGGATACAATGAGCAGTTCTTC.

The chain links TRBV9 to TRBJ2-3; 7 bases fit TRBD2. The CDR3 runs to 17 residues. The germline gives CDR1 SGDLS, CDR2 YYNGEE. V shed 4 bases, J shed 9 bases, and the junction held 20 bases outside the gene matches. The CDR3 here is CASSSPGPGREKVTQYF. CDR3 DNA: TGTGCCAGCAGCTCCCCGGGCCCGGGGAGGGAGAAGGTCACGCAGTATTTT.

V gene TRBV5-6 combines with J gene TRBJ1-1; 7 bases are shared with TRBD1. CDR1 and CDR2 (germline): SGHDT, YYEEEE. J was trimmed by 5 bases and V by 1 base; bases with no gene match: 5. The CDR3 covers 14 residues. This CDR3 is CASSLRGRETEAFF. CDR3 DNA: TGTGCCAGCAGCTTGAGGGGGCGCGAGACTGAAGCTTTCTTT.

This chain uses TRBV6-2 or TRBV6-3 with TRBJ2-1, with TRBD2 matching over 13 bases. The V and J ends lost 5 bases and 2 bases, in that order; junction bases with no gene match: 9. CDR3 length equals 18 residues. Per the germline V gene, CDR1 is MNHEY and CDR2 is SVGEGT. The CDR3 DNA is TGTGCCAGCAGTGGACTAGCGGGAGCCCCGCTTCCCTACAATGAGCAGTTCTTC. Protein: CASSGLAGAPLPYNEQFF.

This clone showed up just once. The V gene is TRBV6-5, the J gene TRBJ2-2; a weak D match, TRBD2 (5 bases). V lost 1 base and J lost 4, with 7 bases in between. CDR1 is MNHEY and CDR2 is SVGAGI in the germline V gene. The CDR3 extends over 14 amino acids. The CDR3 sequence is CASSYYGVTGELFF. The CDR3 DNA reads TGTGCCAGCAGTTACTACGGGGTCACCGGGGAGCTGTTTTTT.

This CDR3 reads CATSDPLSTGIDPDTQYF. CDR3 in DNA: TGTGCCACCAGTGACCCCCTTTCGACAGGGATCGACCCAGATACGCAGTATTTT. The chain uses TRBV24-1 and TRBJ2-3, with 7 bases lining up with TRBD1. The CDR3 is 18 amino acids. After removal of 4 bases from V and 4 bases from J, the junction contained 16 bases not matched to a gene. Germline V CDR1 and CDR2: KGHDR, SFDVKD.

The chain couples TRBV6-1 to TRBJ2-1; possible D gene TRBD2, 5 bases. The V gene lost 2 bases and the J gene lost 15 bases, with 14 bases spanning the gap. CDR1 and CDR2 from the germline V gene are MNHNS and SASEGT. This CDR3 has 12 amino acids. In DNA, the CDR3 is TGTGCCAGCAGTGAATTGAGGGAATCGTGGTTCTTC. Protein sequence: CASSELRESWFF.

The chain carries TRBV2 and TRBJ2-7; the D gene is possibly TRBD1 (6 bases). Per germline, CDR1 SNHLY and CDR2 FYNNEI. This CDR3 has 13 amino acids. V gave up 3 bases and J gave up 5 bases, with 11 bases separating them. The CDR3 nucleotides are TGTGCCAGCAGTGATTACAGGGTCGACGAGCAGTACTTC. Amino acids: CASSDYRVDEQYF.

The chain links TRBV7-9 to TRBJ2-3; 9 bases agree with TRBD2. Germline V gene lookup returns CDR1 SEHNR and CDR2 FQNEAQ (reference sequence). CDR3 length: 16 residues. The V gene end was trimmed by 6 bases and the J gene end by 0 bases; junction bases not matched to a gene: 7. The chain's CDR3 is CASRPTLAGSTDTQYF. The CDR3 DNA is TGTGCCAGCAGACCGACCCTAGCGGGAAGCACAGATACGCAGTATTTT.

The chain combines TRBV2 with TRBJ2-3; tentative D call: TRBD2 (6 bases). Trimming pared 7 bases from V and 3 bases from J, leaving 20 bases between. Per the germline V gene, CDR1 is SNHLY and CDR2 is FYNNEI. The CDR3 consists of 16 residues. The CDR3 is CASTKEEGLSTDTQYF. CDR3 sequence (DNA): TGTGCCAGCACCAAAGAGGAGGGACTTTCTACAGATACGCAGTATTTT.

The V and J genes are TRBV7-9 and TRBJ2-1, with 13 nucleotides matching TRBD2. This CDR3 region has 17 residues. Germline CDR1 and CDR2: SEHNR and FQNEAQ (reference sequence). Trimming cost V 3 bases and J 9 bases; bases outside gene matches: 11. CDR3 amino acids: CASSLGGLGLAGVEQFF. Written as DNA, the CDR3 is TGTGCCAGCAGCTTGGGGGGCCTAGGACTAGCGGGAGTTGAGCAGTTCTTC.

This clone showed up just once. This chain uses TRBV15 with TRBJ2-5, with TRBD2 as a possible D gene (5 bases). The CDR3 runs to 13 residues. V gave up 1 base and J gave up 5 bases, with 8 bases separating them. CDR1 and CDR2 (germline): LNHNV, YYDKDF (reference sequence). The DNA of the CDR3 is TGTGCCACCAGCAGAGCCCCGGGGGAGACCCAGTACTTC. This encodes CATSRAPGETQYF. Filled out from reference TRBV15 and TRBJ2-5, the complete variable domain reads DAMVIQNPRYQVTQFGKPVTLSCSQTLNHNVMYWYQQKSSQAPKLLFHYYDKDFNNEADTPDNFQSRRPNTSFCFLDIRSPGLGDTAMYLCATSRAPGETQYFGPGTRLLVL.

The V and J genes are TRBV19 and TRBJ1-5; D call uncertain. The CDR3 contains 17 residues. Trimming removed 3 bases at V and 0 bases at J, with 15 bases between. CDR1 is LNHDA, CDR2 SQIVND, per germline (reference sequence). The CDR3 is CASSIPKSPYSNQPQHF. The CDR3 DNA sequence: TGTGCCAGTAGTATCCCCAAGAGTCCATATAGCAATCAGCCCCAGCATTTT.

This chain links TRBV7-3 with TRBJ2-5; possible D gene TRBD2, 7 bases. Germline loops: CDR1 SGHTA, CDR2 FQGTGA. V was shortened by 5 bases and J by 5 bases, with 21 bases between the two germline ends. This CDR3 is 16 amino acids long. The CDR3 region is CASSRSGAGERETQYF. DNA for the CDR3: TGTGCCAGCAGCCGCTCGGGGGCGGGAGAAAGGGAGACCCAGTACTTC.

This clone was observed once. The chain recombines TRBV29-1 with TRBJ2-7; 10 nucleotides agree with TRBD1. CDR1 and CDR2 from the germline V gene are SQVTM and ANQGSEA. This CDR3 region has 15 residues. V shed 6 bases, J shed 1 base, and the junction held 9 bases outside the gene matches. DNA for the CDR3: TGCAGCGTCCCGGGACAGGGGCGTTCTTCCTACGAGCAGTACTTC. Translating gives CSVPGQGRSSYEQYF.

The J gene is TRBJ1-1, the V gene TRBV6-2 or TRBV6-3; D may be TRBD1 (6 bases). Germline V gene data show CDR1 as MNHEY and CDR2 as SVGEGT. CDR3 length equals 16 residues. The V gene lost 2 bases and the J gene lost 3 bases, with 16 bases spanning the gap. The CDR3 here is CASSYDGRKGDTEAFF. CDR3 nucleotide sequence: TGTGCCAGCAGTTACGACGGCCGTAAGGGGGACACTGAAGCTTTCTTT.

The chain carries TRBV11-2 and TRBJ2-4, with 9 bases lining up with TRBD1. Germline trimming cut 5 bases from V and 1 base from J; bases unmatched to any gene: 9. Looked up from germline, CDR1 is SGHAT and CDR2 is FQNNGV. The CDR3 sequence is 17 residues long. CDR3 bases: TGTGCCAGCAGCGTAAGGACAGGGGTTGATGCCAAAAACATTCAGTACTTC. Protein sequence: CASSVRTGVDAKNIQYF.

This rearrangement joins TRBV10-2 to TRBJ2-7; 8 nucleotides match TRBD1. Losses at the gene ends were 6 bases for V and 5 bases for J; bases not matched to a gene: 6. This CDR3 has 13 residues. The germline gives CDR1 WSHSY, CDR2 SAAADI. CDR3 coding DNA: TGCGCCAGCAGAGGGGACAGGCACGACGAGCAGTACTTC. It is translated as CASRGDRHDEQYF.